The clone carrying this TCR beta chain was seen a single time. This specimen belongs to a study of blood T cell repertoires in COVID-19. Study information: Donors in the United States, Italy and Spain gave samples during acute or convalescent COVID-19.

Trimming left V 2 bases short and J 7 bases short, with 12 bases between. Germline lookup yields CDR1 SGHRS and CDR2 YFSETQ. The CDR3 has 13 residues. Under the authors' procedure: Counts of nucleated cells, estimated from reference gene primer amplification, were obtained. Data came from immunoSEQ multiplex PCR; TCRdb stores just in-frame clones and leaves some out. Clone size and the V and J calls come from that table; the DNA yielded D and trimming. The sample shows approximately 210,000 clones, about 83% of them seen only once. Sequenced: peripheral blood. This chain uses TRBV5-1 with TRBJ1-2; D might be TRBD1 (6 bases). This clonotype originated in a woman aged 45 to 65 with acute or convalescent COVID-19. The CDR3 DNA follows: TGCGCCAGCAGCTTTGAGGGGGACGGTGGCTACACCTTC. As protein: CASSFEGDGGYTF.